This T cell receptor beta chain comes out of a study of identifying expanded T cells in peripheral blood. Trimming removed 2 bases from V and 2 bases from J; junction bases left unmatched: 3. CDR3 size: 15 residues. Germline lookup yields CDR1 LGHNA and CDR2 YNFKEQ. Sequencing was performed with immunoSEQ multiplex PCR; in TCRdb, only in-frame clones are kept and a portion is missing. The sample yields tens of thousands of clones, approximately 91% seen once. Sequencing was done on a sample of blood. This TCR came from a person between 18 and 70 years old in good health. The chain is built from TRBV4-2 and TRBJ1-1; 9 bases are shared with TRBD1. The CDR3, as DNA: TGTGCCAGCAGCCAACCGGGACAGGGAAACACTGAAGCTTTCTTT. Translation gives CASSQPGQGNTEAFF.